What follows is one T cell receptor beta chain and its context. The data originate from a study of blood T cell repertoires in COVID-19. Overall study context: T cells, B-cell-depleted T cells, or PBMCs supplied cDNA or gDNA.

The CDR3 runs 15 residues. Losses at the gene ends were 5 bases for V and 6 bases for J; bases not matched to a gene: 7. CDR1 and CDR2 (germline): SGHTA, FQGNSA. Seattle's cohort entered during active infection and was followed longitudinally. Under the authors' procedure: How many nucleated cells were present was estimated from reference gene primer amplification. The data were produced by immunoSEQ multiplex PCR, yet TCRdb's version contains in-frame clones alone and is incomplete. Clonal size and the V and J genes are those of that table, whereas D and trimming came from the DNA. The data contain about 210,000 clones, roughly 85% of them singletons.

V usage is TRBV7-2 and J usage is TRBJ2-1; 10 positions agree with TRBD1. The sample was peripheral blood. The TCR sequence derives from a woman aged 70-85 years with COVID-19, enrolled during active disease. CDR3 in amino acids: CASSVGQGISNEQFF. The DNA of the CDR3 is TGTGCCAGCAGCGTGGGACAGGGGATTTCCAATGAGCAGTTCTTC.